Included here is one T cell receptor (beta chain) sequence, with context. The data originate from a study of blood T cell repertoires in COVID-19. Background on the study: Sources were T cells, B-cell-depleted T cells, or PBMCs; the material itself was cDNA or gDNA.

Recruitment covered about two dozen US areas and drew participants whose ages spanned about 18 to 100 years. The authors' processing: The authors estimated nucleated cell counts from reference gene primer amplification. Using immunoSEQ multiplex PCR, the repertoire was profiled, and TCRdb retains in-frame clones only, with some absent. The V and J calls and clone size were taken over from that table, and D and trimming were inferred from the DNA. The sample has about 270,000 clones; roughly 89% are singletons. The receptor was derived from a woman aged 55-70 years who had recovered from COVID-19. The sequenced sample consisted of PBMCs or T cells enriched from blood (not recorded which).

The CDR3 DNA follows: TGCGCCAGCAGCCAAGGATGGGCAGCCCCGGGATTGTCTTTCTTT. Translated, it gives CASSQGWAAPGLSFF. This sequence joins TRBV4-1 and TRBJ1-1, with D unclear. There are 15 residues in the CDR3. The germline V gene encodes CDR1 MGHRA and CDR2 YSYEKL. Deletions cut 1 base from V and 12 bases from J, with 21 bases between.